These 21 T cell receptor beta chains originate from one sample sequenced in a study of synovial regulatory T cells in juvenile arthritis. Assay: immunoSEQ multiplex PCR; the TCRdb copy retains only in-frame clones and omits some. The table lists 7,500 to 10,000 clones, with around 2% in the top ten. Input material: Treg cells from blood. Subset given: remaining (HLA-DR-negative) circulating blood Treg cells. These receptors all stem from a donor aged 2-30 years with juvenile idiopathic arthritis.

V and J are TRBV18 and TRBJ1-5; lacking DNA, the TRBD1 call made by TCRdb goes unchecked. The length of the CDR3 is 15 residues. A DNA sequence was not provided. Germline lookup yields CDR1 KGHSH and CDR2 LQKENI. This CDR3 is CASSVTGMSNQPQHF. The variable domain in full, with the rest retrieved from reference TRBV18 and TRBJ1-5, is NAGVMQNPRHLVRRRGQEARLRCSPMKGHSHVYWYRQLPEEGLKFMVYLQKENIIDESGMPKERFSAEFPKEGPSILRIQQVVRGDSAAYFCASSVTGMSNQPQHFGDGTRLSIL.

CDR3 region: CASSIGRQTLPNQPQHF. This chain links TRBV19 with TRBJ1-5. This CDR3 contains 17 residues. The entry carries no DNA sequence. Germline CDR1 LNHDA, CDR2 SQIVND (reference sequence).

This chain joins TRBV6-5 and TRBJ2-5; with no DNA, the TCRdb D assignment of TRBD2 cannot be verified. Germline V lookup: CDR1 MNHEY, CDR2 SVGAGI. This CDR3 is 16 amino acids long. The DNA sequence is not available. CDR3 amino acids: CASSLDSVGGGLTQYF.

The chain joins TRBV9 to TRBJ1-1; with no DNA, the TCRdb D assignment of TRBD1 cannot be verified. The CDR3 runs to 13 residues. The protein alone is recorded here. Germline V gene data show CDR1 as SGDLS and CDR2 as YYNGEE. The CDR3 region is CASSVVPGTEAFF.

Here the CDR3 reads CASSSVSGTLRTQYF. V is TRBV5-1 and J is TRBJ2-3; there is no DNA to check the TCRdb D call of TRBD1. Germline V lookup: CDR1 SGHRS, CDR2 YFSETQ. The CDR3 is 15 amino acids. DNA was not recorded.

The chain joins TRBV7-2 to TRBJ1-2. Germline assignment: CDR1 SGHTA and CDR2 FQGNSA. This CDR3 has 15 residues. The nucleotide record is missing. The chain's CDR3 is CASSLELGQGGSYTF.

The chain joins TRBV6-5 to TRBJ2-1; TCRdb names TRBD2, which stays unverified in the absence of DNA. Germline CDR1 is MNHEY and CDR2 is SVGAGI. The CDR3 extends over 14 amino acids. No DNA is recorded. The CDR3: CASSRGLAGGEQFF.

The chain combines TRBV2 with TRBJ2-7. Germline CDR1 SNHLY, CDR2 FYNNEI. The CDR3 spans 12 residues. No DNA sequence was recorded. This CDR3 is CASRGVVGEQYF.

V gene TRBV6-1 combines with J gene TRBJ2-1; TCRdb's D gene call, TRBD2, goes unchecked for lack of DNA. This CDR3 contains 15 residues. There is no recorded DNA. From germline, CDR1 is MNHNS and CDR2 SASEGT. CDR3 residues: CASSAASGRVDEQFF.

V and J are TRBV7-2 and TRBJ2-7. CDR1 is SGHTA, CDR2 FQGNSA, per germline. The CDR3 totals 17 residues. The entry carries no DNA sequence. The CDR3 is CASSLMGAGWGSYEQYF.

Measured by frequency, this clone is medium-sized. V gene TRBV19 combines with J gene TRBJ1-1. This CDR3 contains 14 residues. The coding DNA is unavailable. Germline CDR1 reads LNHDA; CDR2 reads SQIVND (reference sequence). CDR3 residues: CASSVTRDGTEAFF. The full variable domain, with the rest looked up from reference TRBV19 and TRBJ1-1, is DGGITQSPKYLFRKEGQNVTLSCEQNLNHDAMYWYRQDPGQGLRLIYYSQIVNDFQKGDIAEGYSVSREKKESFPLTVTSAQKNPTAFYLCASSVTRDGTEAFFGQGTRLTVV.

This clone is called medium-sized based on its frequency. The chain carries TRBV10-3 and TRBJ1-5; TCRdb lists TRBD1, though no DNA is available to test this call. The CDR3 has 15 residues. Nucleotide data are not available. CDR1 ENHRY and CDR2 SYGVKD come from the germline V gene. CDR3 sequence: CAAGATGGAGQPQHF.

V gene TRBV5-8 combines with J gene TRBJ2-4; the TCRdb call, TRBD2, lacks DNA for checking. Germline V gene sequence: CDR1 SGHTS, CDR2 YDEGEE. This CDR3 spans 15 amino acids. DNA is not recorded here. The CDR3 protein is CASSPWELAKNIQYF.

This sequence joins TRBV6-6 and TRBJ1-6. Looked up from germline, CDR1 is MNHNY and CDR2 is SVGAGI (reference sequence). The CDR3 is 14 amino acids. No DNA sequence was recorded. The CDR3 sequence: CASSYVAENSPLHF.

The J gene is TRBJ2-1, the V gene TRBV6-5. This CDR3 spans 15 amino acids. Only the protein is available. Germline values: CDR1 MNHEY, CDR2 SVGAGI. The CDR3: CASSYSWDSYNEQFF.

The V gene is TRBV7-3, the J gene TRBJ2-3. Germline V gene sequence: CDR1 SGHTA, CDR2 FQGTGA. The CDR3 consists of 14 residues. No nucleotide data were recorded. The CDR3 loop is CASSYVGTPDTQYF. Supplemented by reference TRBV7-3 and TRBJ2-3, the full variable domain reads GAGVSQTPSNKVTEKGKYVELRCDPISGHTALYWYRQSLGQGPEFLIYFQGTGAADDSGLPNDRFFAVRPEGSVSTLKIQRTERGDSAVYLCASSYVGTPDTQYFGPGTRLTVL.

The gene calls are TRBV9 and TRBJ2-3. CDR3 length equals 14 residues. No DNA accompanies this entry. Germline CDR1 is SGDLS and CDR2 is YYNGEE. CDR3 protein: CASSPPWGTDTQYF.

The V call is TRBV6-1, the J call TRBJ1-2. There are 13 residues in the CDR3. The protein alone is recorded here. Looked up from germline, CDR1 is MNHNS and CDR2 is SASEGT. The CDR3 reads CASSDNRIYGYTF.

This chain connects TRBV5-4 to TRBJ2-5; TCRdb gives TRBD1 as the D gene, but with no DNA this cannot be confirmed. The CDR3 is made up of 16 amino acids. No DNA sequence is on record. The germline gives CDR1 SGHNT, CDR2 YYREEE (reference sequence). The chain's CDR3 is CASSSQKGTGGETQYF. The complete variable domain, with remaining parts taken from reference TRBV5-4 and TRBJ2-5, reads ETGVTQSPTHLIKTRGQQVTLRCSSQSGHNTVSWYQQALGQGPQFIFQYYREEENGRGNFPPRFSGLQFPNYSSELNVNALELDDSALYLCASSSQKGTGGETQYFGPGTRLLVL.

The chain links TRBV19 to TRBJ2-3; as DNA is missing, the TRBD2 call by TCRdb cannot be tested. The CDR3 covers 19 residues. No DNA was logged. In germline, CDR1 is LNHDA, CDR2 SQIVND (reference sequence). The CDR3 spells CASSIGRYVIVGGADTQYF.

V usage is TRBV5-1 and J usage is TRBJ1-1. CDR3 length: 14 amino acids. There is no recorded DNA. Germline values: CDR1 SGHRS, CDR2 YFSETQ. This CDR3 is CASSFDPMNTEAFF.